The 16 T cell receptor beta chains presented below share a single source sample, sequenced in a study of blood T cells in healthy people across ages. A sample-barcoded 5' primer and a J-beta primer mix were used in a second PCR of about 7 to 11 cycles. In TCRdb, the 5' RACE reads were re-called with MiXCR into one record per CDR3 protein. The sample includes 910,000 or so distinct CDR3 sequences, just over 50% seen only once; the top ten take about 21%. The sequencing input was blood. The receptors derive from a woman aged 55-69 years in good health.

In its sample, this clonotype was seen a few times. One end of the junction varies from germline; a read error may be responsible. The rearrangement joins TRBV4-2 to TRBJ2-1, with D perhaps being TRBD1 or TRBD2 (6 bases each). The CDR3 is made up of 15 amino acids. The V gene's germline CDR1 is LGHNA and CDR2 YNFKEQ. The CDR3 coding sequence is TGTGCCAGCAGCCAATTCACGGGGGCCTACAATGAACAGTTCTTC. Translated: CASSQFTGAYNEQFF.

This clonotype was picked up a small number of times. J is TRBJ2-7 and V is TRBV30, with a possible D match to TRBD1 (5 bases). Trimming stripped 3 bases from V and 9 bases from J, with 12 bases between. The CDR3 extends over 11 amino acids. Germline lookup yields CDR1 GTSNPN and CDR2 SVGIG (reference sequence). The CDR3 region has the DNA TGTGCCTGGAGCCCTTCAAGGGGGCAGTACTTC. Translated, it gives CAWSPSRGQYF.

This clonotype showed up just a few times. Given a much more abundant clone one base away, this may be a read error. The rearrangement uses TRBV6-5 and TRBJ2-5, with D possibly matching TRBD2 (5 bases). CDR3 length: 13 amino acids. V was pared by 11 bases and J by 11 bases, with 24 bases between. The germline gives CDR1 MNHEY, CDR2 SVGAGI. DNA of the CDR3: TGTGCCTCATATGGGCGGATCCCGAGGGAGCAGTACTTC. Protein: CASYGRIPREQYF.

The gene calls are TRBV20-1 and TRBJ2-5; unclear D gene. Germline CDR1 reads DFQATT; CDR2 reads SNEGSKA (reference sequence). V dropped 6 bases and J dropped 4 bases, with 15 bases sitting between them. CDR3 length equals 13 residues. Written as DNA, the CDR3 is TGCAGTGCCTACCGACTTCTTTTAGAGACCCAGTACTTC. Encoded protein: CSAYRLLLETQYF.

The chain joins TRBV27 to TRBJ2-1; TRBD1 is a possible D gene (6 bases). The CDR3 loop spans 15 amino acids. Trimming took off 3 bases at V and 5 bases at J, with 14 bases between the two ends. CDR1 is MNHEY and CDR2 is SMNVEV in the germline V gene (reference sequence). CDR3 bases: TGTGCCAGCAGTTTTTTAACAGGGCAGGACAATGAGCAGTTCTTC. This codes for CASSFLTGQDNEQFF.

CDR3 coding DNA: TGTGCCAGCAGCCAAGAGAATTCCAACCGCGAGCAGTACTTC. This sequence encodes CASSQENSNREQYF. The chain couples TRBV4-2 to TRBJ2-7; D is unresolved. V lost 0 bases and J 6 bases, leaving 12 bases between the germline ends. The CDR3 consists of 14 residues. Germline CDR1 is LGHNA and CDR2 is YNFKEQ.

This clonotype was observed a handful of times. The chain is built from TRBV6-6 and TRBJ2-7; D uncertain. The CDR3 is made up of 13 amino acids. V shed 0 bases and J shed 3 bases, with 6 bases lying between them. Germline CDR1 and CDR2: MNHNY and SVGAGI (reference sequence). In DNA, the CDR3 is TGTGCCAGCAGTTACTCGAACAGCTACGAGCAGTACTTC. It yields the protein CASSYSNSYEQYF.

The sample holds one count of this clonotype. The V call is TRBV6-5, the J call TRBJ2-4; 7 nucleotides match TRBD2. J was trimmed by 13 bases and V by 0 bases; bases with no gene match: 12. This CDR3 contains 15 residues. Germline V lookup: CDR1 MNHEY, CDR2 SVGAGI. CDR3 residues: CASSYSGGPVGEQYF. The DNA of the CDR3 is TGTGCCAGCAGTTACTCGGGAGGGCCAGTGGGAGAGCAGTACTTC.

V is TRBV28 and J is TRBJ1-4; D is unresolved. Trimming shortened V by 1 base and J by 6 bases, and 3 bases separated the two germline ends. Germline CDR1 and CDR2: MDHEN and SYDVKM. The CDR3 consists of 12 residues. Written as DNA, the CDR3 is TGTGCCAGCAGTTTATTGGATGAAAAACTGTTTTTT. Translated, it gives CASSLLDEKLFF.

The chain couples TRBV30 to TRBJ1-6; no firm D call. The CDR3 is made up of 14 amino acids. Germline V CDR1 and CDR2: GTSNPN, SVGIG (reference sequence). The V gene lost 1 base and the J gene lost 3 bases, with 7 bases spanning the gap. CDR3 protein: CAWSGGYYNSPLHF. DNA for the CDR3: TGTGCCTGGAGTGGCGGGTACTATAATTCACCCCTCCACTTT.

The rearrangement uses TRBV15 and TRBJ2-5; D tentatively fits TRBD1 or TRBD2 (5 bases each). Trimming took 3 bases from V and 7 from J, leaving 12 bases between them. There are 13 residues in the CDR3. Germline CDR1 reads LNHNV; CDR2 reads YYDKDF (reference sequence). CDR3 loop: CATSSGDRGTQYF. The CDR3, as DNA: TGTGCCACCAGCAGCGGGGACCGAGGGACCCAGTACTTC.

This clonotype was counted only a few times. This CDR3 is CASSSSMGTQYF. For the CDR3, the DNA is TGTGCCAGCAGCTCCTCCATGGGTACGCAGTATTTT. The rearrangement links TRBV7-9 to TRBJ2-3; D is unclear. Germline V gives CDR1 SEHNR, CDR2 FQNEAQ (reference sequence). This CDR3 comprises 12 residues. V gave up 4 bases and J gave up 8 bases, with 10 bases separating them.

This chain links TRBV7-9 with TRBJ1-6; D call uncertain. There are 12 residues in the CDR3. Germline V gives CDR1 SEHNR, CDR2 FQNEAQ (reference sequence). V shed 3 bases and J shed 11 bases, with 8 bases lying between them. CDR3 DNA: TGTGCCAGCAGCTTTGGTGGGCCACCCCTCCACTTT. Protein sequence: CASSFGGPPLHF.

This chain uses TRBV19 with TRBJ2-1, with TRBD2 matching 7 bases. Trimming took 7 bases from V and 8 from J; bases not matched to a gene: 11. The CDR3 has 14 amino acids. Germline V gives CDR1 LNHDA, CDR2 SQIVND (reference sequence). The CDR3 reads CASKTSTKADEQFF. Here the CDR3 DNA reads TGTGCCAGTAAGACTAGCACCAAGGCAGATGAGCAGTTCTTC.

CDR3 sequence: CASSLEPIITDTQYF. DNA of the CDR3: TGCGCCAGCAGCTTGGAACCGATTATCACAGATACGCAGTATTTT. The chain is built from TRBV5-1 and TRBJ2-3; D is unresolved. The length of the CDR3 is 15 residues. With 0 bases removed from V and 2 bases from J, the gap between germline ends came to 10 bases. Germline V gene sequence: CDR1 SGHRS, CDR2 YFSETQ.

This chain uses TRBV21-1 with TRBJ2-7; the D call TRBD2 from the table was never checked on the DNA. The DNA end is more similar to TRBJ2-5, so the J call may be wrong. TRBV21-1 is an annotated pseudogene. The CDR3 spans 16 residues. This chain's CDR3 is CASSKIRETMGETQYF. In nucleotides, the CDR3 is TGTGCCAGCAGCAAGATTCGGGAGACGATGGGAGAGACCCAGTACTTC.